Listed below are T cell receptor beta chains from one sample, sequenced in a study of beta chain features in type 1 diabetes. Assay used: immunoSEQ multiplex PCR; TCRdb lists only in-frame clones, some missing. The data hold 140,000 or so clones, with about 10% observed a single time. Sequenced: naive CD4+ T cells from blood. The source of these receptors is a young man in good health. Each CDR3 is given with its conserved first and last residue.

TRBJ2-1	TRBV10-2	CASSEGTYNEQFF
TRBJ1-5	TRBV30	CAWSGDRGDQPQHF
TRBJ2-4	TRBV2	CASSVVGTGRNETKNIQYF
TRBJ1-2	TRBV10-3	CAISEGQPLYGYTF
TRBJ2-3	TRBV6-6	CASSFPGTDTQYF
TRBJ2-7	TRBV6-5	CASSYVLGLAGAEQYF
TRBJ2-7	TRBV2	CASSGTGDYEQYF
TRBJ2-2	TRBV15	CATSRMTSGGLTGELFF
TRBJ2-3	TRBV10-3	CAISRQTDTDTQYF
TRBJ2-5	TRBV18	CASSPGLAGRETQYF
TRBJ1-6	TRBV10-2	CASSTDSPLHF
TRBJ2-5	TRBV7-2	CASSSQGGQETQYF
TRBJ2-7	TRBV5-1	CAGRHSNEAYEQYF
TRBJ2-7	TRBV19	CASSIGAGGLRQYF
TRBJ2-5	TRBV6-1	CASSQGLAGGQETQYF
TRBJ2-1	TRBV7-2	CASSLGSGYNEQFF
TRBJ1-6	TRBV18	CASSPTQGRPLHF
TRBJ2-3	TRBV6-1	CASLAGGTDTQYF
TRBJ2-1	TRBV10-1	CASSVRTGWFF
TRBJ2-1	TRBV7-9	CASSSTSGGFDEQFF
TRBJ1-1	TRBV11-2	CASSTTRGNTEAFF
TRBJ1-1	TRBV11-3	CASSTGVVDMNTEAFF
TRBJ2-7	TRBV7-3	CASSPETSGGTYEQYF
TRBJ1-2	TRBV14	CASSRQGGGGHGYTF
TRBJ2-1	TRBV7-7	CASSLVASGGPIYNEQFF
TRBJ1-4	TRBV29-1	CSVLGGFTNEKLFF
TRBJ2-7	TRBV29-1	CSVEEGAYEQYF
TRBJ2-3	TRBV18	CASSPLSSGGKDTQYF
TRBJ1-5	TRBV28	CASTPNPGTGSPIGPQHF
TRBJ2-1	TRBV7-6	CASSVRAGTGTSSYNEQFF
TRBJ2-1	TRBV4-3	CASSRVVEYWGGKNEQFF
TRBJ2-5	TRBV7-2	CASSLGDWTGGTQYF
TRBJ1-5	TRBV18	CASSPLGPKTNQPQHF
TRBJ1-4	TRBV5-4	CASSERTGRLFF
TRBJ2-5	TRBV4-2	CASSRLGAQETQYF
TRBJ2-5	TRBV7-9	CASSFTAGLAFETQYF
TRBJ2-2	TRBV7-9	CASSLMVRGELFF
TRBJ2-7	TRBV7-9	CASSPRTEVSNEQYF
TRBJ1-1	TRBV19	CASKNREEQAFF
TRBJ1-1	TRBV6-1	CASSKSQGVTEAFF
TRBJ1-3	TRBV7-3	CASSSQGPGNTIYF
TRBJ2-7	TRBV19	CASSASPGTAVYEQYF
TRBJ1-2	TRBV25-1	CASRGTGDLYGYTF
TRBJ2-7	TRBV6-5	CASSSRQAQYF
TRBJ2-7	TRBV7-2	CASSRDRVSEQYF
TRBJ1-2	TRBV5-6	CASSLRTDYGYTF